The present TCR beta chain was sequenced within a study of shared clonotypes between healthy human individuals. The table came from immunoSEQ multiplex PCR; TCRdb's copy has only in-frame clones and leaves some out. The sample consists of roughly 2,000,000 clones, 85% to 95% of them appearing once. CD45RO-negative cells were positively selected for CCR7, leaving out terminally differentiated effector memory CD45RA+ cells. This CDR3 is 14 amino acids long. Germline V lookup: CDR1 MNHNS, CDR2 SASEGT. The V gene end was trimmed by 0 bases and the J gene end by 6 bases; junction bases not matched to a gene: 4.

Sequencing used naive CD8+ T cells from PBMCs. The J gene is TRBJ1-2, the V gene TRBV6-1, with TRBD1 matching over 7 bases. The receptor was isolated from a young man in good health. Some clones in this sample may be carry-over from other donors' samples. CDR3: CASSEAGGGDGYTF. The CDR3 nucleotides are TGTGCCAGCAGTGAAGCGGGAGGGGGCGATGGCTACACCTTC.